The table lists the clone carrying this TCR beta chain with many counts. Antigen: not known. Only healthy Caucasians were included as donors. The data originate from a study of identical twins. TCRdb re-called the 5' RACE reads through MiXCR, storing one row per CDR3 protein. The sample records 270,000 or so distinct CDR3 sequences, around 8.3% being singletons. General study results and limits: It was out-of-frame TCR alpha sharing in monozygotic twins that models underestimated. Insertions were reduced in abundant cord blood beta clonotypes but not in memory repertoires. Conclusions were based on cross-sectional statistical analysis, without following the same donors.

Germline V gene sequence: CDR1 SEHNR, CDR2 FQNEAQ (reference sequence). The CDR3 runs to 17 residues. With V trimmed by 2 bases and J by 0 bases, 7 bases remained unmatched. This same sample was also part of a study on yellow fever vaccine responses in identical twins.

The source material was CD8+ T cells sorted from blood. This rearrangement joins TRBV7-9 to TRBJ2-3, with 8 bases matching TRBD1. The TCR comes from a young woman in good health. For the CDR3, the DNA is TGTGCCAGCAGCTTACCGCTCCAGGGGGCGAGCACAGATACGCAGTATTTT. Its translation is CASSLPLQGASTDTQYF.